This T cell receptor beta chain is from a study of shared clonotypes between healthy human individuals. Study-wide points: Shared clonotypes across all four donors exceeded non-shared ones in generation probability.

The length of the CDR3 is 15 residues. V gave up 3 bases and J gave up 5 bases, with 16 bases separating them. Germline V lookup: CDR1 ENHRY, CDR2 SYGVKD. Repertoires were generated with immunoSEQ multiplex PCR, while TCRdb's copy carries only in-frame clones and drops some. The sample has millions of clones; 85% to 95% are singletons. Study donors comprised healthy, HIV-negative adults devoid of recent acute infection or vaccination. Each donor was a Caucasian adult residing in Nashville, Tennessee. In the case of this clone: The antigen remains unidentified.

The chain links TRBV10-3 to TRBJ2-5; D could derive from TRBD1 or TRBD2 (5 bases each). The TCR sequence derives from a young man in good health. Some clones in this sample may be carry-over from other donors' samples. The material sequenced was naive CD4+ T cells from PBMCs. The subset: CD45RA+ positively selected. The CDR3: CAISDGTPPGETQYF. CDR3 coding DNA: TGTGCCATCAGTGACGGGACCCCTCCGGGCGAGACCCAGTACTTC.